These T cell receptor beta chains were read from a single sample in a study of T-cell reconstitution after alpha-beta-depleted transplantation in children. TCRdb called the PCR reads again in MiXCR, with one record for every CDR3 protein. The table shows about 110,000 distinct CDR3 sequences, with around 6.4% occurring only once. The material sequenced was PBMCs, mostly from graft donor cells, taken 360 days after TCRalphabeta/CD19-depleted stem cell transplant. The receptor set was obtained from a male patient aged 2-9 years who had a stem cell transplant for acute lymphoblastic leukemia, so the T cells may come from the graft donor. CDR3s include the opening cysteine and the closing phenylalanine or tryptophan. D genes are given only for firm matches. Clone size is stated in some rows and not others, as once, few, many or a class when expanded.

>TRBV3-1|TRBJ1-5|.|.
TGTGCCAGCAGCCAAGACCCCGGACAGCCCCAGCATTTT
CASSQDPGQPQHF
>TRBV6-2/TRBV6-3|TRBJ2-7|TRBD1|few
TGTGCCAGCAGCCACCCCGGGACAGGGGGGCCCTACGAGCAGTACTTC
CASSHPGTGGPYEQYF
>TRBV9|TRBJ2-1|.|many
TGTGCCAGCAGCGTAGCCCCGTACAATGAGCAGTTCTTC
CASSVAPYNEQFF
>TRBV7-9|TRBJ2-7|.|many
TGTGCCAGCAGCTTAAAGGGCAGGGGGGAATACGAGCAGTACTTC
CASSLKGRGEYEQYF
>TRBV29-1|TRBJ2-3|.|many
TGCAGCGTTGCCGGTGCGAACACAGATACGCAGTATTTT
CSVAGANTDTQYF
>TRBV28|TRBJ2-3|.|many
TGTGCCAGCAGCCCCCTCAGCCTGGGAGATACGCAGTATTTT
CASSPLSLGDTQYF
>TRBV5-6|TRBJ2-3|.|many
TGTGCCAGCAGCTTGGGGCCAGGGGCCATTATGGCTAGCACAGATACGCAGTATTTT
CASSLGPGAIMASTDTQYF
>TRBV7-6|TRBJ2-7|.|many
TGTGCCAGCAGCTTAGCGGATAACTCCTACGAGCAGTACTTC
CASSLADNSYEQYF
>TRBV6-5|TRBJ1-2|.|.
TGTGCCAGCAGTTACGGAGGATCCCTAACGACCTACACCTTC
CASSYGGSLTTYTF
>TRBV15|TRBJ2-7|TRBD1|many
TGTGCCACCAGCAGAGTCGGGACAGGGATCTACTACGAGCAGTACTTC
CATSRVGTGIYYEQYF
>TRBV10-2|TRBJ2-1|.|few
TGCGCCAGCAGTGATCGGTTCTATGAGCAGTTCTTC
CASSDRFYEQFF